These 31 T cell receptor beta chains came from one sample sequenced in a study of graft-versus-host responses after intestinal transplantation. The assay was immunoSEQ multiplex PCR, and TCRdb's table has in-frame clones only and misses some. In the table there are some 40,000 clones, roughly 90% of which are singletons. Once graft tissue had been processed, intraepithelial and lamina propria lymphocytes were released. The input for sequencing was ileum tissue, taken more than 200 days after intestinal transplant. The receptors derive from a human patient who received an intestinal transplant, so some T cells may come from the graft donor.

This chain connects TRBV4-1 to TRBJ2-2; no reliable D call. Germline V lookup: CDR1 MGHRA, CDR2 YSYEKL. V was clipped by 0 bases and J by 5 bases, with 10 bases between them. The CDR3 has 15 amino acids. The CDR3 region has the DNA TGCGCCAGCAGCCAAGATGTGGCTTCGACCGGGGAGCTGTTTTTT. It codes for CASSQDVASTGELFF.

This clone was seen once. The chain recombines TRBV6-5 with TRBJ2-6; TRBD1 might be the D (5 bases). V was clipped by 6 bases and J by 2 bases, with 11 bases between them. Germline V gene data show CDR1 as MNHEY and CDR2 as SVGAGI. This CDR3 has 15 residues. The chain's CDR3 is CASSLGAAGANVLTF. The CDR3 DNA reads TGTGCCAGCAGCTTAGGGGCCGCTGGGGCCAACGTCCTGACTTTC.

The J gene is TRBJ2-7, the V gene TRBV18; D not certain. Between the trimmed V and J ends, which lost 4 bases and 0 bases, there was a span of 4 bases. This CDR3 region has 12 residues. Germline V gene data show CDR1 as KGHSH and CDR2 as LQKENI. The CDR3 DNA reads TGTGCCAGCTCACTCATCTCCTACGAGCAGTACTTC. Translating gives CASSLISYEQYF.

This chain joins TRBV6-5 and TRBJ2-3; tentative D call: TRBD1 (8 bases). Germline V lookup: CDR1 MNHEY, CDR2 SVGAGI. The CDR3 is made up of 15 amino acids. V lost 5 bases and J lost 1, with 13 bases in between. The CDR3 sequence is CASSTTGGGTDTQYF. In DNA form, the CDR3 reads TGTGCCAGCAGTACCACAGGGGGGGGCACAGATACGCAGTATTTT.

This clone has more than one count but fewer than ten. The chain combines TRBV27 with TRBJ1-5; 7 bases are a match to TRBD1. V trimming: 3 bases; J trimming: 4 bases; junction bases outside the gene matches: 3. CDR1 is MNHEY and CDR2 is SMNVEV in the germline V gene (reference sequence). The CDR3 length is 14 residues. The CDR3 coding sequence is TGTGCCAGCAGTTTGACAGGGTGGAATCAGCCCCAGCATTTT. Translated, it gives CASSLTGWNQPQHF.

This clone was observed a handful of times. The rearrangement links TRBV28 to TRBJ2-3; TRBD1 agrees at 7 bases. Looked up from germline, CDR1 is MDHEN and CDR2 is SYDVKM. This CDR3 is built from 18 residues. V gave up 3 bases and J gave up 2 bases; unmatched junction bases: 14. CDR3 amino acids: CASSFPPNPGQTTDTQYF. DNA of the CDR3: TGTGCCAGCAGTTTTCCCCCAAATCCGGGACAGACCACAGATACGCAGTATTTT. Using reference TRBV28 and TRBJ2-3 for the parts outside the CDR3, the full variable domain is DVKVTQSSRYLVKRTGEKVFLECVQDMDHENMFWYRQDPGLGLRLIYFSYDVKMKEKGDIPEGYSVSREKKERFSLILESASTNQTSMYLCASSFPPNPGQTTDTQYFGPGTRLTVL.

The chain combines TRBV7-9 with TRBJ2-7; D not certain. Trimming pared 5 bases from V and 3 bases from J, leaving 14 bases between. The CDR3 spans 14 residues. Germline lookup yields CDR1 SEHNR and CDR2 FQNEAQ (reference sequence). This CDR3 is CASSPGSAGYEQYF. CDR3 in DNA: TGTGCCAGCAGCCCCGGGTCCGCTGGCTACGAGCAGTACTTC.

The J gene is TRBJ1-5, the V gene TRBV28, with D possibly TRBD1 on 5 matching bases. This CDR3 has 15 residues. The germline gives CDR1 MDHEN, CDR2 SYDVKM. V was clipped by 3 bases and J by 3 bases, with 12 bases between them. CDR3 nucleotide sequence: TGTGCCAGCAGTTTTTATTGGGGGGACAATCAGCCCCAGCATTTT. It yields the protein CASSFYWGDNQPQHF.

The CDR3 spells CASSGYFSRAGANVLTF. CDR3 in DNA: TGTGCCAGTAGTGGTTATTTCTCTCGGGCTGGGGCCAACGTCCTGACTTTC. The gene calls are TRBV19 and TRBJ2-6; D gene ambiguous. Trimming took 5 bases from V and 2 from J, leaving 16 bases between them. Germline V gene data show CDR1 as LNHDA and CDR2 as SQIVND (reference sequence). CDR3 length: 17 amino acids.

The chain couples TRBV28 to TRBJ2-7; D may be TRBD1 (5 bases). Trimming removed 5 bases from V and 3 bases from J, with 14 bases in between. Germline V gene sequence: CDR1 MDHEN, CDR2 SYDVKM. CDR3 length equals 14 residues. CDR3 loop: CASSSKGISYEQYF. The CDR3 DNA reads TGTGCCAGCAGTAGCAAGGGGATCAGCTACGAGCAGTACTTC.

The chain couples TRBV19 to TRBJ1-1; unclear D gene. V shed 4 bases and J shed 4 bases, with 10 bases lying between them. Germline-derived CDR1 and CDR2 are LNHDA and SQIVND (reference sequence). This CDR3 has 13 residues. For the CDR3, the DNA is TGTGCCAGTAGTAAAGGGCTTATCACTGAAGCTTTCTTT. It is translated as CASSKGLITEAFF.

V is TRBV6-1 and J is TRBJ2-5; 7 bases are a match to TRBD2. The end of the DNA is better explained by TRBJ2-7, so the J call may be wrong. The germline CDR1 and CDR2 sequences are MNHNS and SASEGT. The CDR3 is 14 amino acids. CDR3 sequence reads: CASSEFGGIYEQYF. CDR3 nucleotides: TGTGCCAGCAGTGAATTCGGGGGGATCTACGAGCAGTACTTC.

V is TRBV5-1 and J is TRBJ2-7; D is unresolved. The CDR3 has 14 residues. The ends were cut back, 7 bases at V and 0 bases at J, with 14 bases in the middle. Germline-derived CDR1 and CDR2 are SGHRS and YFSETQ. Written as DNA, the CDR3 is TGCGCCAGCTCACCTTTTGACAACTCCTACGAGCAGTACTTC. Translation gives CASSPFDNSYEQYF. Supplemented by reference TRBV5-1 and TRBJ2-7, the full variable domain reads KAGVTQTPRYLIKTRGQQVTLSCSPISGHRSVSWYQQTPGQGLQFLFEYFSETQRNKGNFPGRFSGRQFSNSRSEMNVSTLELGDSALYLCASSPFDNSYEQYFGPGTRLTVT.

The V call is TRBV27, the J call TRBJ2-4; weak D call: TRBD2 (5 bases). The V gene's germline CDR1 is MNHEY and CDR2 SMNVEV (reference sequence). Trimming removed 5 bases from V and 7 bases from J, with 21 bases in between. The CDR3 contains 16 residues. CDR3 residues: CASSPTVSGSGNIQYF. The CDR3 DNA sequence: TGTGCCAGCAGTCCAACAGTATCGGGTTCGGGGAACATTCAGTACTTC.

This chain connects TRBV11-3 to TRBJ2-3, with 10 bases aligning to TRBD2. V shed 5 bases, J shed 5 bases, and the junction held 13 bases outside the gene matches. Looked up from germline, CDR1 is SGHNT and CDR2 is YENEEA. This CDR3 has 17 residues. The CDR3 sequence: CASSAGTGLAIGDTQYF. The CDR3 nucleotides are TGTGCCAGCAGCGCCGGAACGGGACTAGCGATTGGAGATACGCAGTATTTT. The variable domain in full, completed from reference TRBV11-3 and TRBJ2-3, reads EAGVVQSPRYKIIEKKQPVAFWCNPISGHNTLYWYLQNLGQGPELLIRYENEEAVDDSQLPKDRFSAERLKGVDSTLKIQPAELGDSAVYLCASSAGTGLAIGDTQYFGPGTRLTVL.

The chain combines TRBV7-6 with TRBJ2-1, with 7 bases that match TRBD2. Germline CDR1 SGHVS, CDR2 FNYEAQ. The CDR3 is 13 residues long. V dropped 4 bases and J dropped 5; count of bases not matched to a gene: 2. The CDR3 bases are TGTGCCAGCAGCTGGGAGGGCGACAATGAGCAGTTCTTC. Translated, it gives CASSWEGDNEQFF. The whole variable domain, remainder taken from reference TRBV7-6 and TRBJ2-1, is GAGVSQSPRYKVTKRGQDVALRCDPISGHVSLYWYRQALGQGPEFLTYFNYEAQQDKSGLPNDRFSAERPEGSISTLTIQRTEQRDSAMYRCASSWEGDNEQFFGPGTRLTVL.

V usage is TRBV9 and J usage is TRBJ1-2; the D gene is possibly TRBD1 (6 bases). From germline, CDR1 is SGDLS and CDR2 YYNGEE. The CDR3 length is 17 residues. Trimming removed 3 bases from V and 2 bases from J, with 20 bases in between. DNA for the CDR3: TGTGCCAGCAGCGCCCCGGGGGCCCATTCAGGGAACTATGGCTACACCTTC. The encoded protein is CASSAPGAHSGNYGYTF.

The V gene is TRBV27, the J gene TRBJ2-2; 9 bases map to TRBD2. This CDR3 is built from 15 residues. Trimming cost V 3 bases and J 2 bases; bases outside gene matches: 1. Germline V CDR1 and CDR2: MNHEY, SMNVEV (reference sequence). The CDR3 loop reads CASSFLAGNTGELFF. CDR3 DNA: TGTGCCAGCAGTTTTCTAGCGGGAAACACCGGGGAGCTGTTTTTT.

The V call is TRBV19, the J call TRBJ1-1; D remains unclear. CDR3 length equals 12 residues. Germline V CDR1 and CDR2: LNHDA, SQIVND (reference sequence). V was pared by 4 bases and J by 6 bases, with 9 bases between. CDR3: CASSRPGPEAFF. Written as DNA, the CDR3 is TGTGCCAGTAGTAGACCCGGACCTGAAGCTTTCTTT. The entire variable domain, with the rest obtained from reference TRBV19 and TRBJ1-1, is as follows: DGGITQSPKYLFRKEGQNVTLSCEQNLNHDAMYWYRQDPGQGLRLIYYSQIVNDFQKGDIAEGYSVSREKKESFPLTVTSAQKNPTAFYLCASSRPGPEAFFGQGTRLTVV.

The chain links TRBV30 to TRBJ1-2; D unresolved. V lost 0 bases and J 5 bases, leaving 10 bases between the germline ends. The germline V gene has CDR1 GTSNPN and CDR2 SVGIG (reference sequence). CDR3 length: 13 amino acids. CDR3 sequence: CAWSVTLGYGYTF. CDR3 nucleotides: TGTGCCTGGAGTGTAACCCTGGGGTATGGCTACACCTTC.

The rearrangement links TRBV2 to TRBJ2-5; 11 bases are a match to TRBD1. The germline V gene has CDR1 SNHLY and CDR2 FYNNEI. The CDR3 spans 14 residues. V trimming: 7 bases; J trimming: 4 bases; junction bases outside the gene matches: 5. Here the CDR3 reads CASKRDRGRETQYF. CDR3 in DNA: TGTGCCAGCAAACGGGACAGGGGGAGAGAGACCCAGTACTTC.

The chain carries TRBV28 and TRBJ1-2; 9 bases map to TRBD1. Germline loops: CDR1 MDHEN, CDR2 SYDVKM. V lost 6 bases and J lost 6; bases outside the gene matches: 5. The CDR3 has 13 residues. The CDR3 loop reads CASRRDRVDGYTF. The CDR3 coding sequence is TGTGCCAGCAGAAGGGACAGGGTCGATGGCTACACCTTC.

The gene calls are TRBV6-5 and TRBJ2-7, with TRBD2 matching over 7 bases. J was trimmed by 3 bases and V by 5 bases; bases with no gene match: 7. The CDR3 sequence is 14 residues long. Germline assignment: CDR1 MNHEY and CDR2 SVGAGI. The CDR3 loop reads CASSRLGRDYEQYF. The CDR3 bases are TGTGCCAGCAGTAGGCTAGGGAGGGACTACGAGCAGTACTTC.

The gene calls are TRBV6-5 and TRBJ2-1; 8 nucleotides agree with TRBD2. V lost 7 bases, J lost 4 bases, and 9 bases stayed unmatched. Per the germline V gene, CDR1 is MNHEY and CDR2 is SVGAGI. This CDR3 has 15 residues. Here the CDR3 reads CASKQREKWYNEQFF. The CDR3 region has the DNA TGTGCCAGCAAGCAGCGGGAGAAATGGTACAATGAGCAGTTCTTC.

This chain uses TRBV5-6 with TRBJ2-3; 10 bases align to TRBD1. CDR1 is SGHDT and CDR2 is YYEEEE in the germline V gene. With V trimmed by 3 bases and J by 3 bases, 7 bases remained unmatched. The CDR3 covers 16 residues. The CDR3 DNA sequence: TGTGCCAGCAGCTCAGACAGGGGGCGAGTGACAGATACGCAGTATTTT. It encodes CASSSDRGRVTDTQYF.

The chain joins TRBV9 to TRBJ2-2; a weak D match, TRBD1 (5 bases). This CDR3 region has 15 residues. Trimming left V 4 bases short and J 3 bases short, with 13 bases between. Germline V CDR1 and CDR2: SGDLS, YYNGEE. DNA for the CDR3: TGTGCCAGCAGCCCCCGACAGATCTACACCGGGGAGCTGTTTTTT. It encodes CASSPRQIYTGELFF.

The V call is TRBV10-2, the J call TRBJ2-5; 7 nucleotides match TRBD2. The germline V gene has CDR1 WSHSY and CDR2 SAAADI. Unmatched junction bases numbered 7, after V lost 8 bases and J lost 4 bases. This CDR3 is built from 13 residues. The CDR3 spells CASQWEGRETQYF. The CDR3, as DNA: TGCGCCAGCCAATGGGAGGGCCGAGAGACCCAGTACTTC.

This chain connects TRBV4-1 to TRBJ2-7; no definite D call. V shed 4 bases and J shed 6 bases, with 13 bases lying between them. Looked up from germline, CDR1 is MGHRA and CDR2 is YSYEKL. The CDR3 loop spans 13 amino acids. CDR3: CASSLLAAREQYF. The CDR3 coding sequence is TGCGCCAGCAGCCTTTTGGCGGCCCGCGAGCAGTACTTC.

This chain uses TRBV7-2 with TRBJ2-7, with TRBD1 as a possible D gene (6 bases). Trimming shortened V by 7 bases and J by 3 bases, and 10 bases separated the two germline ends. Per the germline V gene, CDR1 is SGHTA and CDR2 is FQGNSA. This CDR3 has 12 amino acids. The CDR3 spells CASTKQGYEQYF. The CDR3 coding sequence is TGTGCCAGCACCAAACAGGGCTACGAGCAGTACTTC.

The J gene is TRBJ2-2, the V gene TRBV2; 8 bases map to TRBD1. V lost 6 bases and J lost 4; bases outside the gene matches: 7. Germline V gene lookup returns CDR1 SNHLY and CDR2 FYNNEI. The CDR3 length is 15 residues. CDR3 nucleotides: TGTGCCAGCAGAGTTGGGACAGGAGGCACCGGGGAGCTGTTTTTT. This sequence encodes CASRVGTGGTGELFF.

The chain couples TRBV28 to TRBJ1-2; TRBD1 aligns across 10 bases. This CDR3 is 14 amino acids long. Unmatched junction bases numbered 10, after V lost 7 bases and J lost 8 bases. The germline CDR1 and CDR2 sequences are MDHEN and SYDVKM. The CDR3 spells CASTIPRQGAGYTF. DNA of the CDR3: TGTGCCAGCACCATCCCGAGACAGGGGGCCGGCTACACCTTC.